The present T cell receptor beta chain was sequenced within a study of post-analysis software for immune sequencing data. Study-level points and caveats: Same-batch samples co-clustered strongly by F measure. Normalized Chao1 diversity was significantly lower in multiple sclerosis patients than in controls. Higher frequency in patients than in controls was seen for roughly 5 TRBV segments, with TRBV5-6, TRBV5-1 and TRBV20-1 among them.

The germline CDR1 and CDR2 sequences are MNHEY and SVGAGI. The CDR3 loop spans 14 amino acids. Trimming removed 2 bases at V and 0 bases at J, with 8 bases between. This clonotype was seen only a few times. As yet, its antigen is unknown. The TCR beta cDNA libraries contained unique molecular identifiers. The authors obtained roughly 500,000 cDNA molecules from about 0.94 to 9.7 million T cells. Each CDR3 protein is one row after TCRdb ran MiXCR on the PCR reads. Of about 820,000 distinct CDR3 sequences in the sample, about 50% were seen once. This chain connects TRBV6-5 to TRBJ2-7; TRBD2 might be the D (6 bases). The TCR was taken from a girl between 10 and 17 years old with multiple sclerosis. Sequencing input: blood. CDR3 nucleotides: TGTGCCAGCAGTTACCGGGGGAGCTCCTACGAGCAGTACTTC. Translated, it gives CASSYRGSSYEQYF.